Each of the 14 T cell receptor beta chains below was sequenced from the same sample in a study of stem cell transplantation in POMP-related autoinflammatory disease. Assay: immunoSEQ multiplex PCR; the TCRdb copy retains only in-frame clones and omits some. The table records about 2,800 clones, 80% to 95% of them present only once. Sequences were derived from CD4+ follicular helper T cells (Tfh) from PBMCs, sampled after stem cell transplantation. These TCRs come from a human patient with POMP-related autoinflammation and immune dysregulation (PRAID). Part of the T cell pool may stem from the graft donor.

The chain couples TRBV19 to TRBJ2-3; TRBD2 matches 7 bases. CDR1 is LNHDA and CDR2 is SQIVND in the germline V gene (reference sequence). Trimming removed 1 base from V and 2 bases from J; junction bases left unmatched: 9. This CDR3 is 17 amino acids long. The CDR3 sequence is CASSIGQKAGFTDTQYF. The CDR3 bases are TGTGCCAGTAGTATAGGCCAAAAAGCGGGATTCACAGATACGCAGTATTTT.

The chain carries TRBV28 and TRBJ2-7, with D possibly TRBD2 on 5 matching bases. In germline, CDR1 is MDHEN, CDR2 SYDVKM. Trimming left V 6 bases short and J 7 bases short, with 16 bases between. The CDR3 is 13 residues long. The CDR3 reads CASSQERRREQYV. As DNA, the CDR3 is TGTGCCAGCAGCCAAGAGCGGCGGAGGGAGCAGTACGTC.

The rearrangement uses TRBV18 and TRBJ2-3; D ambiguous. The CDR3 totals 14 residues. Germline CDR1 reads KGHSH; CDR2 reads LQKENI. Deletions cut 6 bases from V and 1 base from J, with 11 bases between. For the CDR3, the DNA is TGTGCCAGCTCGGGGTTTCCACGCACAGATACGCAGTATTTT. As protein: CASSGFPRTDTQYF.

The gene calls are TRBV7-9 and TRBJ1-5; maybe TRBD1 (6 bases). Trimming cost V 7 bases and J 4 bases, with 11 bases left between them. This CDR3 spans 13 amino acids. The germline CDR1 and CDR2 sequences are SEHNR and FQNEAQ (reference sequence). CDR3 sequence: CASTTGANQPQHF. CDR3 DNA: TGTGCCAGCACCACGGGGGCGAATCAGCCCCAGCATTTT.

The chain joins TRBV18 to TRBJ1-4; 7 bases agree with TRBD1. The length of the CDR3 is 13 residues. In germline, CDR1 is KGHSH, CDR2 LQKENI. The ends lost 3 bases at V and 6 bases at J; junction bases unmatched: 1. CDR3: CASSPGQHEKLFF. CDR3 coding DNA: TGTGCCAGCTCACCGGGACAGCATGAAAAACTGTTTTTT.

The chain recombines TRBV4-1 with TRBJ1-2; 7 nucleotides agree with TRBD1. The germline CDR1 and CDR2 sequences are MGHRA and YSYEKL. V trimming: 0 bases; J trimming: 13 bases; junction bases outside the gene matches: 29. The CDR3 spans 20 residues. This CDR3 reads CASSQEGLIPGQTILQRVTF. CDR3 bases: TGCGCCAGCAGCCAAGAAGGCCTTATTCCGGGACAGACGATTCTACAGAGGGTCACCTTC.

In DNA form, the CDR3 reads TGTGCCAGCAGCCAAGCGAGAGTTTCCGAGCAGTACTTC. Residues: CASSQARVSEQYF. This chain uses TRBV14 with TRBJ2-7; D ambiguous. The germline V and J ends were trimmed by 1 base and 6 bases, with 10 bases remaining between them. The CDR3 totals 13 residues. CDR1 is SGHDN, CDR2 FVKESK, per germline.

This clone was picked up a small number of times. The chain joins TRBV7-7 to TRBJ1-3, with D possibly matching TRBD1 (5 bases). Germline CDR1 reads SSHAT; CDR2 reads FNYEAQ (reference sequence). CDR3 length: 15 amino acids. V gave up 4 bases and J gave up 7 bases, with 17 bases separating them. CDR3 sequence (DNA): TGTGCCAGCAGCTCGGGACCCTTTCTTGGGAACACCATATATTTT. Its protein is CASSSGPFLGNTIYF.

The chain recombines TRBV6-1 with TRBJ2-2; weak D call: TRBD1 (7 bases). V was clipped by 0 bases and J by 7 bases, with 18 bases between them. Germline CDR1 MNHNS, CDR2 SASEGT. CDR3 length equals 17 residues. CDR3 nucleotides: TGTGCCAGCAGTGAAGCGCCGACAGGGCGGGATGTCGGGGAGCTGTTTTTT. Amino acid sequence: CASSEAPTGRDVGELFF.

This chain joins TRBV6-4 and TRBJ2-6; 9 bases are a match to TRBD1. J was trimmed by 2 bases and V by 8 bases; bases with no gene match: 7. This CDR3 is 16 amino acids long. Germline lookup yields CDR1 MRHNA and CDR2 SNTAGT. CDR3 DNA sequence: TGTGCCAGCTCCCCGGGACAGGGAGCTGGGGCCAACGTCCTGACTTTC. This codes for CASSPGQGAGANVLTF.

The chain is built from TRBV7-3 and TRBJ2-1, with 9 bases fitting TRBD2. The germline V gene encodes CDR1 SGHTA and CDR2 FQGTGA. The ends lost 0 bases at V and 4 bases at J; junction bases unmatched: 1. The CDR3 is 15 amino acids. DNA of the CDR3: TGTGCCAGCAGCTTAACTGCGGGAGGGTACAATGAGCAGTTCTTC. The encoded protein is CASSLTAGGYNEQFF.

The chain is built from TRBV20-1 and TRBJ2-1; D gene ambiguous. V was trimmed by 5 bases and J by 5 bases, leaving 4 bases between them. From germline, CDR1 is DFQATT and CDR2 SNEGSKA (reference sequence). CDR3 size: 10 residues. DNA for the CDR3: TGCAGTGCTCTCGACAATGAGCAGTTCTTC. It encodes CSALDNEQFF.

The chain has TRBV24-1 and TRBJ2-3; 8 nucleotides line up with TRBD2. Germline assignment: CDR1 KGHDR and CDR2 SFDVKD. This CDR3 contains 16 residues. Unmatched junction bases numbered 12, after V lost 5 bases and J lost 6 bases. The CDR3 loop reads CATSGNGRALGDTQYF. The CDR3 region has the DNA TGTGCCACCAGTGGCAACGGGAGGGCCCTCGGGGATACGCAGTATTTT.

This chain connects TRBV6-5 to TRBJ1-1; no clear D. This CDR3 is built from 11 residues. V lost 10 bases and J 6 bases, leaving 12 bases between the germline ends. Per germline, CDR1 MNHEY and CDR2 SVGAGI. The CDR3: CANIGEAEAFF. The CDR3 DNA follows: TGTGCCAATATAGGAGAGGCTGAAGCTTTCTTT.